This T cell receptor (beta chain) comes out of a study of response to subunit inactivated influenza vaccine. Points on this clonotype: What it binds is not known.

Study-level findings and limits: Few new T cells, the authors suggested, are recruited by each seasonal influenza vaccination.

Using its own MiXCR run on the RT-PCR reads, TCRdb lists one record per CDR3 protein. The table shows hundreds of thousands of distinct CDR3 sequences, with under 9% occurring only once. Germline V gives CDR1 LGHNA, CDR2 YSLEER. The CDR3 spans 16 residues. V shed 1 base, J shed 5 bases, and the junction held 7 bases outside the gene matches. The sample in question was PBMCs from blood, obtained less than 30 months after vaccination. The rearrangement uses TRBV4-3 and TRBJ2-7; 11 bases fit TRBD1. The receptor was isolated from a man aged 50 to 69 who received an inactivated influenza vaccine. CDR3 protein: CASSQGTGTGGNEQYF. In DNA form, the CDR3 reads TGCGCCAGCAGCCAAGGGACCGGGACAGGGGGAAACGAGCAGTACTTC.